Given below is one T cell receptor (beta chain) in context. Clones were sequenced by immunoSEQ multiplex PCR, and TCRdb holds only the in-frame ones, with some missing. The data contain tens of thousands of clones, around 73% of them seen just once; the ten biggest clones take up 20% to 25%. The data are from a study of T cell responses to AZD1222 COVID-19 vaccine. With V trimmed by 5 bases and J by 0 bases, 6 bases remained unmatched. CDR3 size: 15 residues. Germline V lookup: CDR1 MNHNS, CDR2 SASEGT. The sequences come from peripheral blood, collected on day 0 of AZD1222 vaccination. The chain uses TRBV6-1 and TRBJ1-1; 7 nucleotides align to TRBD1. The sequence was collected from an adult in good health. The CDR3 DNA sequence: TGTGCCAGCAGTTTAGACAGGGCCTTGAACACTGAAGCTTTCTTT. The encoded protein is CASSLDRALNTEAFF.